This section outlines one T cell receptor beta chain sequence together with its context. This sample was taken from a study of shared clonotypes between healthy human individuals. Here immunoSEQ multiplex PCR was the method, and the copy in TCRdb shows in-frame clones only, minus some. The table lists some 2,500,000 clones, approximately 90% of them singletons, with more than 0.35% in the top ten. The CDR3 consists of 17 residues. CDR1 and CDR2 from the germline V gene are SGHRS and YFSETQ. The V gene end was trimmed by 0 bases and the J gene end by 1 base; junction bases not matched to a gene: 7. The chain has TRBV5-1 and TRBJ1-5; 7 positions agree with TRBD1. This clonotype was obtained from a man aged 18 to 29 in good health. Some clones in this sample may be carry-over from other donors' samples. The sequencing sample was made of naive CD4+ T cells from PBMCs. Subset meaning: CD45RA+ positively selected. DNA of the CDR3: TGCGCCAGCAGCTTGGGACCGACAGGGTCGAGCAATCAGCCCCAGCATTTT. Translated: CASSLGPTGSSNQPQHF. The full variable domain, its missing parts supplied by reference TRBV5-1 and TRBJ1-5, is KAGVTQTPRYLIKTRGQQVTLSCSPISGHRSVSWYQQTPGQGLQFLFEYFSETQRNKGNFPGRFSGRQFSNSRSEMNVSTLELGDSALYLCASSLGPTGSSNQPQHFGDGTRLSIL.